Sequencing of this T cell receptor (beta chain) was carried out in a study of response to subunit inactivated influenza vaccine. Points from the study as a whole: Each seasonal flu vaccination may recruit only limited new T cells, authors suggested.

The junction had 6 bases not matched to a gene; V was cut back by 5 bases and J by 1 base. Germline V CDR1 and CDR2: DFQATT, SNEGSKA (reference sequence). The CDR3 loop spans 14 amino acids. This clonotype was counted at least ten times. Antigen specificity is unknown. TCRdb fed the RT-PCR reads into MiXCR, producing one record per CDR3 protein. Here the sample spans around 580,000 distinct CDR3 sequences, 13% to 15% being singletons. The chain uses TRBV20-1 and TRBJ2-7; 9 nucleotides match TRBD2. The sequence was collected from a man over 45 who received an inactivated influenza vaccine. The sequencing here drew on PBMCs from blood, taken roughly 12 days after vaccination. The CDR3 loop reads CSASSSGTSYEQYF. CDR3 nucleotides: TGCAGTGCTTCTTCTAGCGGGACTTCCTACGAGCAGTACTTC.